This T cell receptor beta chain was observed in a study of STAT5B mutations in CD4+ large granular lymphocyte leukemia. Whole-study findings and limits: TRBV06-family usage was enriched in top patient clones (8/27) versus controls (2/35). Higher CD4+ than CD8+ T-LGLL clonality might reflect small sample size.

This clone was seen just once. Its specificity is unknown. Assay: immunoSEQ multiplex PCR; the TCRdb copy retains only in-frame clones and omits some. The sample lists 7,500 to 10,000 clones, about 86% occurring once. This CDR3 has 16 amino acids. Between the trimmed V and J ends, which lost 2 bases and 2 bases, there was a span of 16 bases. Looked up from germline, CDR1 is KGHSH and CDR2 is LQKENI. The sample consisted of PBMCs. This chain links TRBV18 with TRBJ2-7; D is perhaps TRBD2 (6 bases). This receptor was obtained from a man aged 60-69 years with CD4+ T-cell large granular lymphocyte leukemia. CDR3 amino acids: CASSPVVRDSPYEQYF. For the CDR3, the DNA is TGTGCCAGCTCACCAGTGGTCCGGGACTCCCCCTACGAGCAGTACTTC. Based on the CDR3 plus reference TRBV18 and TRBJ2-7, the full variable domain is NAGVMQNPRHLVRRRGQEARLRCSPMKGHSHVYWYRQLPEEGLKFMVYLQKENIIDESGMPKERFSAEFPKEGPSILRIQQVVRGDSAAYFCASSPVVRDSPYEQYFGPGTRLTVT.